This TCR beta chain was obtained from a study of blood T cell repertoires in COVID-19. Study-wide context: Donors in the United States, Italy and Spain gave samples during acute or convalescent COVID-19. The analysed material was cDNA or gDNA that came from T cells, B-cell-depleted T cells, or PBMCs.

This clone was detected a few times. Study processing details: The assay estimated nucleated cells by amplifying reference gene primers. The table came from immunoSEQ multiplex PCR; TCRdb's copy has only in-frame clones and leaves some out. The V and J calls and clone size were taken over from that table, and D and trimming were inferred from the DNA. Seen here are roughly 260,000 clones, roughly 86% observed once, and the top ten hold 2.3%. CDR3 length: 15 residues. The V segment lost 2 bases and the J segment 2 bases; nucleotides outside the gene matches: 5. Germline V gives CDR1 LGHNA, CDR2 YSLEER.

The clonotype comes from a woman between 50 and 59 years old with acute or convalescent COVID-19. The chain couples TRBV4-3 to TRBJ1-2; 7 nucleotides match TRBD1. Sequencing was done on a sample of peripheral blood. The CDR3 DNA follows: TGCGCCAGCAGCCAATCCATACAGGGGAACTATGGCTACACCTTC. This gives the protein CASSQSIQGNYGYTF.